In this sample, the clone carrying this T cell receptor (beta chain) turned up a few times. The target antigen is unknown. With V trimmed by 6 bases and J by 1 base, 8 bases remained unmatched. Germline assignment: CDR1 MNHEY and CDR2 SMNVEV (reference sequence). The CDR3 is made up of 17 amino acids. This specimen comes from a study of cytomegalovirus exposure and HLA in healthy donors. Study-wide results and caveats: Evidence from a later analysis indicated that most CMV-associated TCR beta chains looked HLA-restricted. Donor immune exposure was known only as CMV serostatus.

It was with 60 Vbeta and 13 Jbeta primers that the PCR ran. Assay used: immunoSEQ multiplex PCR; TCRdb lists only in-frame clones, some missing. Of over 100,000 clones listed, just under 75% were seen once; the top ten hold just over 2%. V gene TRBV27 combines with J gene TRBJ2-5; 13 bases line up with TRBD2. The source is a human donor in good health. Sequencing was done on a sample of PBMCs. This CDR3 is CASRTGTSGEFQETQYF. The CDR3 coding sequence is TGTGCCAGCAGAACCGGGACTAGCGGGGAGTTCCAAGAGACCCAGTACTTC.